Listed here are 25 T cell receptor beta chains from one sample, sequenced in a study of blood T cell repertoires in COVID-19 (dated by TCRdb to 2019 to 2021). Library construction relied on the immunoSEQ multiplex PCR assay. TCRdb provides this immuneACCESS table in a form limited to in-frame rearrangements. Some clones are lacking; in checked studies, under half of them reflect an unresolved V gene, and why the rest are absent is not known. The table for this sample lists roughly 160,000 clones; 86% of them were counted only once. The ten biggest clones cover 0.99% of the sample. Sequencing was performed on peripheral blood. Source of these receptors: a man aged 18 to 35 with acute or convalescent COVID-19.

The chain is built from TRBV6-5 and TRBJ2-1; possibly TRBD1 for D (6 bases). V dropped 6 bases and J dropped 6 bases, with 12 bases sitting between them. This CDR3 contains 13 residues. CDR1 is MNHEY and CDR2 is SVGAGI in the germline V gene. CDR3 region: CASRDGTFNEQFF. In DNA form, the CDR3 reads TGTGCCAGCAGGGACGGGACATTCAATGAGCAGTTCTTC.

This chain joins TRBV28 and TRBJ2-2; 7 positions match TRBD2. Losses at the gene ends were 4 bases for V and 0 bases for J; bases not matched to a gene: 8. CDR3 length: 17 residues. CDR1 is MDHEN, CDR2 SYDVKM, per germline. CDR3 amino acids: CASSYPSSGSNTGELFF. CDR3 nucleotide sequence: TGTGCCAGCAGTTACCCATCTAGCGGATCGAACACCGGGGAGCTGTTTTTT.

This clone was seen once. The V gene is TRBV20-1, the J gene TRBJ1-2, with 7 bases identical to TRBD1. CDR3 length: 10 residues. Germline CDR1 reads DFQATT; CDR2 reads SNEGSKA (reference sequence). Trimming removed 7 bases from V and 6 bases from J; junction bases left unmatched: 2. The CDR3 DNA reads as TGCAGTGTCAGGGGGAATGGCTACACCTTC. The encoded protein is CSVRGNGYTF.

DNA for the CDR3: TGTGCCAGCAGTCTACAGGGGGCGAGCGACGAGCAGTACTTC. It translates to CASSLQGASDEQYF. This chain joins TRBV3-1 (or the pseudogene TRBV3-2) and TRBJ2-7, with TRBD1 matching 9 bases. V trimming: 6 bases; J trimming: 5 bases; junction bases outside the gene matches: 8. The CDR3 contains 14 residues. Germline V gives CDR1 LGHDT, CDR2 YNNKEL (reference sequence).

CDR3 DNA sequence: TGTGCCACCAGCAGGGGCCTACAGGGGGCTAACACTGAAGCTTTCTTT. This gives the protein CATSRGLQGANTEAFF. V is TRBV15 and J is TRBJ1-1, with 9 bases fitting TRBD1. The CDR3 consists of 16 residues. CDR1 is LNHNV, CDR2 YYDKDF, per germline (reference sequence). V shed 3 bases, J shed 2 bases, and the junction held 7 bases outside the gene matches.

The chain is built from TRBV19 and TRBJ1-5, with D possibly being TRBD1 (5 bases). The CDR3 length is 15 residues. Trimming removed 5 bases at V and 0 bases at J, with 11 bases between. Germline CDR1 and CDR2: LNHDA and SQIVND (reference sequence). The CDR3 DNA follows: TGTGCCAGTAGTCGGGACTTTGATAGCAATCAGCCCCAGCATTTT. This gives the protein CASSRDFDSNQPQHF.

This clone turned up a few times. V usage is TRBV5-6 and J usage is TRBJ2-1; D not resolved. Germline CDR1 and CDR2: SGHDT and YYEEEE. The CDR3 has 15 amino acids. Deletions cut 0 bases from V and 1 base from J, with 8 bases between. CDR3 coding DNA: TGTGCCAGCAGCTTGGTCAGAATATCCTACAATGAGCAGTTCTTC. It translates to CASSLVRISYNEQFF.

The rearrangement links TRBV19 to TRBJ1-5, with D perhaps matching TRBD1 (6 bases). Germline V lookup: CDR1 LNHDA, CDR2 SQIVND (reference sequence). The CDR3 length is 16 residues. Trimming cost V 6 bases and J 1 base, with 16 bases left between them. The CDR3 nucleotides are TGTGCCAGTAGGGCGACAGGCCACCGGAGCAATCAGCCCCAGCATTTT. This encodes CASRATGHRSNQPQHF. The full variable domain, completed using reference TRBV19 and TRBJ1-5, is DGGITQSPKYLFRKEGQNVTLSCEQNLNHDAMYWYRQDPGQGLRLIYYSQIVNDFQKGDIAEGYSVSREKKESFPLTVTSAQKNPTAFYLCASRATGHRSNQPQHFGDGTRLSIL.

This chain uses TRBV5-1 with TRBJ1-6; TRBD1 matches at 9 bases. V was pared by 5 bases and J by 6 bases, with 9 bases of the junction left unmatched. The length of the CDR3 is 16 residues. From germline, CDR1 is SGHRS and CDR2 YFSETQ. The CDR3, as DNA: TGCGCCAGCAGTCTGACAGGGGGTGTTGGTAATTCACCCCTCCACTTT. Its protein product is CASSLTGGVGNSPLHF. Full variable domain (rest looked up from reference TRBV5-1 and TRBJ1-6): KAGVTQTPRYLIKTRGQQVTLSCSPISGHRSVSWYQQTPGQGLQFLFEYFSETQRNKGNFPGRFSGRQFSNSRSEMNVSTLELGDSALYLCASSLTGGVGNSPLHFGNGTRLTVT.

The chain carries TRBV6-5 and TRBJ1-3; D is unresolved. The CDR3 consists of 15 residues. The germline V gene encodes CDR1 MNHEY and CDR2 SVGAGI. The germline V and J ends were trimmed by 6 bases and 0 bases, with 12 bases remaining between them. The CDR3, as DNA: TGTGCCAGCAGGGCCGAGGAGCTCTCTGGAAACACCATATATTTT. It yields the protein CASRAEELSGNTIYF.

This clone appeared a single time. The rearrangement joins TRBV10-1 to TRBJ2-3, with D perhaps matching TRBD2 (5 bases). CDR3 size: 16 residues. The V gene lost 2 bases and the J gene lost 3 bases, with 15 bases spanning the gap. The germline gives CDR1 WNHNN, CDR2 SYGVQD (reference sequence). The CDR3 region is CASSERGRASTDTQYF. For the CDR3, the DNA is TGCGCCAGCAGTGAGCGGGGAAGAGCAAGTACAGATACGCAGTATTTT.

This clone has just a few counts. The J gene is TRBJ2-1, the V gene TRBV18; 7 nucleotides agree with TRBD2. Germline V gene sequence: CDR1 KGHSH, CDR2 LQKENI. The trim removed 0 bases at V and 8 bases at J, leaving 4 bases unmatched. The CDR3 runs 14 residues. CDR3 amino acids: CASSPPVTSHEQFF. The CDR3 nucleotides are TGTGCCAGCTCACCACCGGTGACTAGCCATGAGCAGTTCTTC. Full variable domain (remainder filled in from reference TRBV18 and TRBJ2-1): NAGVMQNPRHLVRRRGQEARLRCSPMKGHSHVYWYRQLPEEGLKFMVYLQKENIIDESGMPKERFSAEFPKEGPSILRIQQVVRGDSAAYFCASSPPVTSHEQFFGPGTRLTVL.

This chain uses TRBV25-1 with TRBJ1-2; 8 positions agree with TRBD1. V shed 5 bases and J 4 bases; nucleotides not matched to a gene: 9. The CDR3 contains 15 residues. Germline V gene lookup returns CDR1 MGHDK and CDR2 SYGVNS. CDR3 bases: TGTGCCAGCAGTACCCCTACCGGACAGGGCTATGGCTACACCTTC. It encodes CASSTPTGQGYGYTF.

This CDR3 is CAISESTWTLGNTIYF. The DNA of the CDR3 is TGTGCCATCAGTGAGTCGACGTGGACACTTGGAAACACCATATATTTT. The chain carries TRBV10-3 and TRBJ1-3; D perhaps matches TRBD1 (5 bases). Trimming cost V 0 bases and J 3 bases, with 12 bases left between them. From germline, CDR1 is ENHRY and CDR2 SYGVKD. This CDR3 is built from 16 residues.

The chain joins TRBV20-1 to TRBJ1-1; no clear D gene. The CDR3 is made up of 12 amino acids. V was pared by 3 bases and J by 3 bases, with 8 bases between. Germline CDR1 is DFQATT and CDR2 is SNEGSKA (reference sequence). The CDR3 spells CSASDPYTEAFF. The CDR3 DNA reads as TGCAGTGCTAGTGATCCATACACTGAAGCTTTCTTT.

A few counts support this clone. The V call is TRBV2, the J call TRBJ1-2, with 9 bases identical to TRBD1. The CDR3 extends over 12 amino acids. V trimming: 10 bases; J trimming: 7 bases; junction bases outside the gene matches: 7. In germline, CDR1 is SNHLY, CDR2 FYNNEI. CDR3 amino acids: CAMGTGRGGYTF. CDR3 coding DNA: TGTGCCATGGGGACAGGGAGAGGTGGCTACACCTTC. Based on the CDR3 plus reference TRBV2 and TRBJ1-2, the full variable domain is EPEVTQTPSHQVTQMGQEVILRCVPISNHLYFYWYRQILGQKVEFLVSFYNNEISEKSEIFDDQFSVERPDGSNFTLKIRSTKLEDSAMYFCAMGTGRGGYTFGSGTRLTVV.

The chain uses TRBV2 and TRBJ1-6; TRBD1 matches 8 bases. The CDR3 sequence is 14 residues long. Unmatched junction bases numbered 2, after V lost 5 bases and J lost 5 bases. Germline V lookup: CDR1 SNHLY, CDR2 FYNNEI. CDR3 coding DNA: TGTGCCAGCAGTCGGGACAGGAATAATTCACCCCTCCACTTT. Protein sequence: CASSRDRNNSPLHF.

This clone is a singleton in its sample. This chain uses TRBV7-3 with TRBJ2-1, with 11 bases matching TRBD2. Germline CDR1 reads SGHTA; CDR2 reads FQGTGA. J lost 4 bases, V lost 5 bases, and 7 bases had no gene match. The CDR3 has 16 amino acids. CDR3 coding DNA: TGTGCCAGCAGCCTCACTAGCGGGGGCGGGTACAATGAGCAGTTCTTC. Its translation: CASSLTSGGGYNEQFF.

A few counts support this clone. The chain couples TRBV4-1 to TRBJ1-1; D perhaps matches TRBD1 (6 bases). This CDR3 contains 14 residues. V was shortened by 0 bases and J by 1 base, with 6 bases between the two germline ends. CDR1 is MGHRA and CDR2 is YSYEKL in the germline V gene. The CDR3 region has the DNA TGCGCCAGCAGCCAAGAACAGGGGAACACTGAAGCTTTCTTT. Protein sequence: CASSQEQGNTEAFF.

This clone was picked up one time. The rearrangement uses TRBV18 and TRBJ2-6, with 9 bases lining up with TRBD1. This CDR3 contains 17 residues. Trimming removed 4 bases from V and 0 bases from J; junction bases left unmatched: 4. Germline values: CDR1 KGHSH, CDR2 LQKENI. The CDR3 DNA sequence: TGTGCCAGCTCACTCGGGACAGGGAGCTCTGGGGCCAACGTCCTGACTTTC. Its translation is CASSLGTGSSGANVLTF.

The rearrangement joins TRBV7-3 to TRBJ2-3; D possibly corresponds to TRBD2 (7 bases). This CDR3 is built from 19 residues. Trimming stripped 5 bases from V and 0 bases from J, with 24 bases between. Germline V gives CDR1 SGHTA, CDR2 FQGTGA. CDR3 protein: CASSQTFSGGQPSTDTQYF. DNA of the CDR3: TGTGCCAGCAGCCAAACCTTTTCCGGGGGGCAGCCTAGCACAGATACGCAGTATTTT.

V gene TRBV5-4 combines with J gene TRBJ1-4; 9 nucleotides align to TRBD1. This CDR3 has 15 residues. The germline gives CDR1 SGHNT, CDR2 YYREEE (reference sequence). V was clipped by 5 bases and J by 8 bases; unmatched bases: 10. CDR3 sequence (DNA): TGTGCCAGCAGTCCGGGACAGGGTTTAAGGGAAAAACTGTTTTTT. This gives the protein CASSPGQGLREKLFF.

The gene calls are TRBV12-3 or TRBV12-4 and TRBJ1-1; D is perhaps TRBD1 (5 bases). The CDR3 has 11 residues. V lost 5 bases and J lost 7, with 8 bases in between. The CDR3 DNA follows: TGTGCCAGCAGTCTTGGACATGAAGCTTTCTTT. Protein sequence: CASSLGHEAFF.

A single count supports this clone. This chain connects TRBV4-1 to TRBJ1-6; tentatively, D is TRBD1 (6 bases). Germline CDR1 MGHRA, CDR2 YSYEKL. The V end was cut by 1 base, the J end by 2 bases, with 9 bases between. The CDR3 spans 16 residues. CDR3 coding DNA: TGCGCCAGCAGCCAAGGACAGGTTACCTATAATTCACCCCTCCACTTT. Translation: CASSQGQVTYNSPLHF.

This rearrangement joins TRBV7-9 to TRBJ1-2; tentative D call: TRBD1 (6 bases). From germline, CDR1 is SEHNR and CDR2 FQNEAQ (reference sequence). The CDR3 totals 14 residues. Trimming cost V 0 bases and J 9 bases, with 14 bases left between them. This chain's CDR3 is CASSLARAGDSYTF. As DNA, the CDR3 is TGTGCCAGCAGCTTAGCGCGGGCAGGGGACAGCTACACCTTC.